The next 17 T cell receptor beta chains were all read from a single sample in a study of beta chain features in type 1 diabetes (dated by TCRdb to 2017 to 2018). These receptors are not linked to any known antigen. Here is what the overall study found, with its caveats: A moderate but significant shortening of TCRB CDR3 length was observed in type 1 diabetes patients in all four CD4+ subsets.

Libraries were built with the immunoSEQ multiplex PCR assay. The entire amount of isolated RNA was reverse transcribed using the High Capacity cDNA Reverse Transcription Kit, so the sequenced TCRB transcripts were expressed ones. Sourced from immuneACCESS, this table was stored by TCRdb with only in-frame sequences that have V and J called. A share of the clones is absent; for the studies checked, an unresolved V gene accounts for under half, and the remainder has no known explanation. The sample table contains about 44,000 clones; only one count was recorded for around 71% of them. The ten largest clones add up to about 2% of the sample. Sequences were obtained from Tregs from blood. This sample's cell subset or site label indicates: regulatory CD4+ T cells. The receptors stem from a woman younger than 30 with type 1 diabetes.

V gene TRBV11-2 combines with J gene TRBJ2-5; possible D gene TRBD2, 6 bases. V lost 7 bases and J 6 bases, leaving 15 bases between the germline ends. CDR3 length: 13 residues. Germline-derived CDR1 and CDR2 are SGHAT and FQNNGV. The CDR3 protein is CASNFGGTQTQYF. CDR3 coding DNA: TGTGCCAGCAACTTCGGAGGGACGCAGACCCAGTACTTC.

This clone has more than one count but fewer than ten. CDR3 nucleotide sequence: TGCGCCAGCAGCTTGGACAGGGTCCGTGGCTACACCTTC. As protein: CASSLDRVRGYTF. The rearrangement joins TRBV5-1 to TRBJ1-2, with D possibly being TRBD1 (6 bases). V shed 0 bases and J shed 7 bases, with 10 bases lying between them. The CDR3 loop spans 13 amino acids. Germline lookup yields CDR1 SGHRS and CDR2 YFSETQ.

This clone has a handful of counts. J is TRBJ2-7 and V is TRBV14, with D possibly being TRBD1 (5 bases). CDR3 size: 14 residues. With 1 base removed from V and 3 bases from J, the gap between germline ends came to 10 bases. Germline loops: CDR1 SGHDN, CDR2 FVKESK. CDR3 bases: TGTGCCAGCAGCCAAGGCGGCAGGGTCTACGAGCAGTACTTC. Protein product: CASSQGGRVYEQYF.

In its sample, this clone was seen once. This rearrangement joins TRBV27 to TRBJ2-7, with D perhaps TRBD2 (6 bases). CDR1 and CDR2 from the germline V gene are MNHEY and SMNVEV (reference sequence). The V end was cut by 2 bases, the J end by 6 bases, with 11 bases between. The CDR3 runs 13 residues. In DNA, the CDR3 is TGTGCCAGCAGTTTAGGAGGGTTGGCCGAGCAGTACTTC. This codes for CASSLGGLAEQYF.

The V call is TRBV6-1, the J call TRBJ1-2, with D unresolved. This CDR3 is built from 14 residues. V shed 7 bases and J shed 2 bases, with 14 bases lying between them. Germline-derived CDR1 and CDR2 are MNHNS and SASEGT. This CDR3 is CASIATGNNYGYTF. Here the CDR3 DNA reads TGTGCCAGCATCGCAACCGGGAACAACTATGGCTACACCTTC.

This chain uses TRBV6-1 with TRBJ2-4; D is possibly TRBD2 (6 bases). Trimming cost V 2 bases and J 7 bases, with 15 bases left between them. Germline lookup yields CDR1 MNHNS and CDR2 SASEGT. CDR3 length: 15 residues. The CDR3 protein is CASSEPALARNIQYF. The CDR3 DNA reads TGTGCCAGCAGTGAACCGGCCCTAGCGAGGAACATTCAGTACTTC.

The chain has TRBV9 and TRBJ1-2; TRBD1 agrees at 10 bases. The CDR3 totals 18 residues. In germline, CDR1 is SGDLS, CDR2 YYNGEE. The ends lost 0 bases at V and 8 bases at J; junction bases unmatched: 16. CDR3 coding DNA: TGTGCCAGCAGCGTAGCTCTCTCTGTAGACAGGGGGCGTGGGGGCTACACCTTC. This gives the protein CASSVALSVDRGRGGYTF.

The V gene is TRBV6-1, the J gene TRBJ2-7; a possible D gene is TRBD1 (6 bases). Germline assignment: CDR1 MNHNS and CDR2 SASEGT. Between the trimmed V and J ends, which lost 5 bases and 7 bases, there was a span of 18 bases. CDR3 length: 14 amino acids. In nucleotides, the CDR3 is TGTGCCAGCAGTACCCCCACAGGGAAGGGTGAGCAGTACTTC. The encoded protein is CASSTPTGKGEQYF.

This clone was counted only a few times. The chain has TRBV30 and TRBJ2-5, with D unclear. This CDR3 contains 15 residues. Per germline, CDR1 GTSNPN and CDR2 SVGIG (reference sequence). With 0 bases removed from V and 0 bases from J, the gap between germline ends came to 11 bases. In nucleotides, the CDR3 is TGTGCCTGGAGTGTATCTACGGTAGACCAAGAGACCCAGTACTTC. Its translation: CAWSVSTVDQETQYF. Based on the CDR3 plus reference TRBV30 and TRBJ2-5, the full variable domain is SQTIHQWPATLVQPVGSPLSLECTVEGTSNPNLYWYRQAAGRGLQLLFYSVGIGQISSEVPQNLSASRPQDRQFILSSKKLLLSDSGFYLCAWSVSTVDQETQYFGPGTRLLVL.

This sequence joins TRBV15 and TRBJ1-1; possible D gene TRBD1, 6 bases. V was trimmed by 2 bases and J by 3 bases, leaving 10 bases between them. Germline CDR1 reads LNHNV; CDR2 reads YYDKDF (reference sequence). This CDR3 is built from 14 residues. In nucleotides, the CDR3 is TGTGCCACCAGCAGAACAGGGCCTTACACTGAAGCTTTCTTT. This encodes CATSRTGPYTEAFF.

This clone counts as medium-sized. The rearrangement joins TRBV7-3 to TRBJ1-2, with D maybe TRBD1 (6 bases). Germline CDR1 and CDR2: SGHTA and FQGTGA. The CDR3 sequence is 15 residues long. The V and J ends lost 5 bases and 0 bases respectively, with 13 bases between them. In DNA, the CDR3 is TGTGCCAGCAGCCCACAGGGATCCTCTAACTATGGCTACACCTTC. Translation: CASSPQGSSNYGYTF.

J is TRBJ2-5 and V is TRBV7-9; D call uncertain. Germline V gene lookup returns CDR1 SEHNR and CDR2 FQNEAQ (reference sequence). V was pared by 5 bases and J by 0 bases, with 16 bases between. The CDR3 is 16 residues long. CDR3 protein: CASSPAWPGYQETQYF. CDR3 in DNA: TGTGCCAGCAGCCCGGCCTGGCCCGGGTACCAAGAGACCCAGTACTTC. Variable domain in full (rest from reference TRBV7-9 and TRBJ2-5): DTGVSQNPRHKITKRGQNVTFRCDPISEHNRLYWYRQTLGQGPEFLTYFQNEAQLEKSRLLSDRFSAERPKGSFSTLEIQRTEQGDSAMYLCASSPAWPGYQETQYFGPGTRLLVL.

The chain links TRBV7-2 to TRBJ1-2; 7 nucleotides agree with TRBD1. V lost 1 base and J lost 7; bases outside the gene matches: 6. Per the germline V gene, CDR1 is SGHTA and CDR2 is FQGNSA. The CDR3 totals 14 residues. CDR3 residues: CASSLVVQGGGYTF. The DNA for the CDR3 is TGTGCCAGCAGCTTAGTTGTTCAGGGGGGTGGCTACACCTTC.

The genes are TRBV4-3 and TRBJ1-4; D gene unclear. Germline V gene data show CDR1 as LGHNA and CDR2 as YSLEER. This CDR3 is built from 17 residues. V was cut by 1 base and J by 0 bases, with 12 bases left in between. In DNA form, the CDR3 reads TGCGCCAGCAGCCAAGCGGGGTTGGGAGCAACTAATGAAAAACTGTTTTTT. It codes for CASSQAGLGATNEKLFF.

In its sample, this clone was seen once. This chain joins TRBV1 and TRBJ2-5; TRBD2 is the table's D call and was not checked against the DNA. TRBV1 is a pseudogene segment. CDR3 size: 10 residues. The CDR3 here is CTSRLETQYF. DNA for the CDR3: TGCACCAGCCGACTCGAGACCCAGTACTTC.

The genes are TRBV4-3 and TRBJ1-2, with D uncertain. The CDR3 runs to 14 residues. Looked up from germline, CDR1 is LGHNA and CDR2 is YSLEER. V was trimmed by 1 base and J by 4 bases, leaving 10 bases between them. The CDR3 nucleotides read TGCGCCAGCAGCCAAGCAACCGCCGGCTATGGCTACACCTTC. This codes for CASSQATAGYGYTF.

This chain connects TRBV28 to TRBJ1-2; perhaps TRBD1 as D (5 bases). V was shortened by 4 bases and J by 7 bases, with 10 bases between the two germline ends. Germline values: CDR1 MDHEN, CDR2 SYDVKM. The CDR3 has 12 residues. CDR3 sequence reads: CASSYWGVGYTF. CDR3 coding DNA: TGTGCCAGCAGTTATTGGGGGGTTGGCTACACCTTC.